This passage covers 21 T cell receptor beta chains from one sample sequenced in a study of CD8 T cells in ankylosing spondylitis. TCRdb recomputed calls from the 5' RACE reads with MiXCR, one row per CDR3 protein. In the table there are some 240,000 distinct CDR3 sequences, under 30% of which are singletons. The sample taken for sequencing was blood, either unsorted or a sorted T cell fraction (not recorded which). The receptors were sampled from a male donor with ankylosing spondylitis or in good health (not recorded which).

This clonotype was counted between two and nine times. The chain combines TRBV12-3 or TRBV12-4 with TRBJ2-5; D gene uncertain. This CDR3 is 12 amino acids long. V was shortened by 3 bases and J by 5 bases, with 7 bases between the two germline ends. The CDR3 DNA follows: TGTGCCAGCAGTTTTTTGGTGGAGACCCAGTACTTC. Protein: CASSFLVETQYF.

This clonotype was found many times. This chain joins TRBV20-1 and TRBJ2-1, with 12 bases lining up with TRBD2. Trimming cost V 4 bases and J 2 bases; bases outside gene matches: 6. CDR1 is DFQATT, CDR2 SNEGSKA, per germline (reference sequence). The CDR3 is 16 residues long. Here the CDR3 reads CSANGLAGTTYNEQFF. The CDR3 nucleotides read TGCAGTGCTAATGGACTAGCGGGGACAACCTACAATGAGCAGTTCTTC.

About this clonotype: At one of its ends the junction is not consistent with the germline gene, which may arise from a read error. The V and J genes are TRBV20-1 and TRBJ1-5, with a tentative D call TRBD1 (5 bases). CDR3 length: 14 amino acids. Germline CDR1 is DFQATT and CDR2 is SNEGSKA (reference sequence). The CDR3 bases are TGCAGTGCGAGAGGGCAGGGTGAATCTCAGCCCCAGCATTTT. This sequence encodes CSARGQGESQPQHF.

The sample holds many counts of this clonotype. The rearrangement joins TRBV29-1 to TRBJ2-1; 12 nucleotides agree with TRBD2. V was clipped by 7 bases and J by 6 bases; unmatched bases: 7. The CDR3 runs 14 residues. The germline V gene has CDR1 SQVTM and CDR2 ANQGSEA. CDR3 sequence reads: CSGQLAGGTNEQFF. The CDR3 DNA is TGCAGCGGCCAACTAGCGGGGGGCACCAATGAGCAGTTCTTC.

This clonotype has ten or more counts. CDR3 amino acids: CASSETEGHYEQYF. CDR3 bases: TGTGCCAGCAGCGAGACAGAGGGGCACTACGAGCAGTACTTC. The chain recombines TRBV12-3 or TRBV12-4 with TRBJ2-7; either TRBD1 or TRBD2 may supply D (5 bases each). The CDR3 runs 14 residues. With 6 bases removed from V and 3 bases from J, the gap between germline ends came to 15 bases.

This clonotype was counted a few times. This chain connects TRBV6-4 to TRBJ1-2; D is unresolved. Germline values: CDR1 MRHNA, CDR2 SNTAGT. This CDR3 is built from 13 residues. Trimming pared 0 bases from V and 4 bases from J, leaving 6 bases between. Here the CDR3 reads CASSDSPGYGYTF. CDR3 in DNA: TGTGCCAGCAGTGACTCGCCGGGCTATGGCTACACCTTC.

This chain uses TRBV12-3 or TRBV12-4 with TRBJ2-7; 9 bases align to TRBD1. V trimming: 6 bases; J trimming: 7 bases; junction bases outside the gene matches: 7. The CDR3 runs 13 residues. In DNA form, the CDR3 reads TGTGCCAGCAGCCCCGGGACAGGGTGGGAGCAGTACTTC. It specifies CASSPGTGWEQYF.

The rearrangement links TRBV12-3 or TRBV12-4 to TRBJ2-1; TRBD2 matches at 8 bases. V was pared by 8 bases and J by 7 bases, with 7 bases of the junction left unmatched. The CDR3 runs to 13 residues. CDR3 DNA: TGTGCCAGCCGGGGGGGCGTGTCAAATGAGCAGTTCTTC. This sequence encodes CASRGGVSNEQFF.

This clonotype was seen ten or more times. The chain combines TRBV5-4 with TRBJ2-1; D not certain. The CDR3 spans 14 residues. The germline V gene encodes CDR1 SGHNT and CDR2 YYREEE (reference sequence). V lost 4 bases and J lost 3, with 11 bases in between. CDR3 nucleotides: TGTGCCAGCAGCCTCACCCTGGGCTACAATGAGCAGTTCTTC. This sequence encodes CASSLTLGYNEQFF.

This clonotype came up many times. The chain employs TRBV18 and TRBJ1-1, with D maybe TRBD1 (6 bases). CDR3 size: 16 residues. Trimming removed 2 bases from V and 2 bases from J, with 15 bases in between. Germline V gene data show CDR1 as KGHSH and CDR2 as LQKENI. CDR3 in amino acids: CASSPNRAGGNTEAFF. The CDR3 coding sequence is TGTGCCAGCTCACCAAACAGGGCGGGAGGAAACACTGAAGCTTTCTTT. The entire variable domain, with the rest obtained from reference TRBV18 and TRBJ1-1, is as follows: NAGVMQNPRHLVRRRGQEARLRCSPMKGHSHVYWYRQLPEEGLKFMVYLQKENIIDESGMPKERFSAEFPKEGPSILRIQQVVRGDSAAYFCASSPNRAGGNTEAFFGQGTRLTVV.

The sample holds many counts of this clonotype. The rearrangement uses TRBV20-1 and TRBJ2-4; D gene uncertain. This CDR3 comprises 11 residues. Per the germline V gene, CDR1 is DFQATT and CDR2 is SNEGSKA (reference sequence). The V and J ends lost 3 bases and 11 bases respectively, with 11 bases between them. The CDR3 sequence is CSASPDGVQYF. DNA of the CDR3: TGCAGTGCTAGCCCGGACGGAGTTCAGTACTTC.

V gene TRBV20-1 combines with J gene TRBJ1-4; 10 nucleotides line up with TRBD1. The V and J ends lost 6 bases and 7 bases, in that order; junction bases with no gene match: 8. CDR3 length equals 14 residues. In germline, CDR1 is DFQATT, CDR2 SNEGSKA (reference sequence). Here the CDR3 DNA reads TGCAGTGCCCCGCCGGGACAGGGGCGTGAAAAACTGTTTTTT. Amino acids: CSAPPGQGREKLFF.

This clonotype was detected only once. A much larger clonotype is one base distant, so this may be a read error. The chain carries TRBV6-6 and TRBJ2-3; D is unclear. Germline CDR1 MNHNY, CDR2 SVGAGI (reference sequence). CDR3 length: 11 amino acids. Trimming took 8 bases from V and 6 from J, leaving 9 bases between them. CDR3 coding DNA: TGTGCCAGCGCTAAACGTGATACGCAGTATTTT. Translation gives CASAKRDTQYF.

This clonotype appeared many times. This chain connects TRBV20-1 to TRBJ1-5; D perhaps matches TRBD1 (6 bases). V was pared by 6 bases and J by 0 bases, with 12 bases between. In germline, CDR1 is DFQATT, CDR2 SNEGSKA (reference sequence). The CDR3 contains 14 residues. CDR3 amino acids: CSARGGFSNQPQHF. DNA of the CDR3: TGCAGTGCGAGGGGGGGGTTTAGCAATCAGCCCCAGCATTTT.

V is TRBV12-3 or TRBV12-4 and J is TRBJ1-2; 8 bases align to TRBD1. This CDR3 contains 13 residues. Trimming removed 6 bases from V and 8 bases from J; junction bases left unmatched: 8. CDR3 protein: CASSQGQGWGYTF. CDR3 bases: TGTGCCAGCAGCCAAGGACAGGGCTGGGGCTACACCTTC.

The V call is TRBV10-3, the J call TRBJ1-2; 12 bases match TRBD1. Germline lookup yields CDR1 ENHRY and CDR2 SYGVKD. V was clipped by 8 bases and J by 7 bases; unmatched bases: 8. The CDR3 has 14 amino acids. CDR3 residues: CAIDGTGGPSGYTF. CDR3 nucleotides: TGTGCCATCGACGGGACAGGGGGCCCCTCTGGCTACACCTTC.

The CDR3 reads CSAPTAKGETQYF. For the CDR3, the DNA is TGCAGTGCTCCGACAGCTAAGGGAGAGACCCAGTACTTC. This chain joins TRBV20-1 and TRBJ2-5; D is perhaps TRBD1 (5 bases). This CDR3 contains 13 residues. Germline CDR1 reads DFQATT; CDR2 reads SNEGSKA (reference sequence). Trimming took off 5 bases at V and 4 bases at J, with 14 bases between the two ends.

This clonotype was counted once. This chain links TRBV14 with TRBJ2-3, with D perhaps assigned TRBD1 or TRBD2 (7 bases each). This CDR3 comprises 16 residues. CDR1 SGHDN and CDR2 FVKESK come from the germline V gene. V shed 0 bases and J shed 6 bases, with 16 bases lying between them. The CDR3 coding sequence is TGTGCCAGCAGCCAAGATCAGGGGGGGAAGAAGGATACGCAGTATTTT. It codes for CASSQDQGGKKDTQYF.

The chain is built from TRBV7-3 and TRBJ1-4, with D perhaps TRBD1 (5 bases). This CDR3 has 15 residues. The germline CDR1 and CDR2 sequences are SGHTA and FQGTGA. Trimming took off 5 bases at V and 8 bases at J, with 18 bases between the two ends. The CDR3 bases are TGTGCCAGCAGCCCCACGGGGGGGAGTATGGAAAAACTGTTTTTT. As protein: CASSPTGGSMEKLFF.

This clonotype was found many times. The chain's CDR3 is CASSQGIGTGFGTEAFF. In nucleotides, the CDR3 is TGTGCCAGCAGCCAAGGAATCGGGACAGGGTTCGGGACTGAAGCTTTCTTT. The chain carries TRBV4-2 and TRBJ1-1; 9 nucleotides align to TRBD1. V lost 1 base to trimming and J lost 5 bases; unmatched junction nucleotides: 11. This CDR3 is 17 amino acids long. The V gene's germline CDR1 is LGHNA and CDR2 YNFKEQ.

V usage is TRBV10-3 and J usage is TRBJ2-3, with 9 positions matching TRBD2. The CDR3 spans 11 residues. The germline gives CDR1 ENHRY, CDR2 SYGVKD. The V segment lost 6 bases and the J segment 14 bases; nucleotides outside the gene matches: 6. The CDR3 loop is CAIRGRGGMYF. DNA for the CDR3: TGTGCCATCAGGGGGCGGGGGGGCATGTATTTT.